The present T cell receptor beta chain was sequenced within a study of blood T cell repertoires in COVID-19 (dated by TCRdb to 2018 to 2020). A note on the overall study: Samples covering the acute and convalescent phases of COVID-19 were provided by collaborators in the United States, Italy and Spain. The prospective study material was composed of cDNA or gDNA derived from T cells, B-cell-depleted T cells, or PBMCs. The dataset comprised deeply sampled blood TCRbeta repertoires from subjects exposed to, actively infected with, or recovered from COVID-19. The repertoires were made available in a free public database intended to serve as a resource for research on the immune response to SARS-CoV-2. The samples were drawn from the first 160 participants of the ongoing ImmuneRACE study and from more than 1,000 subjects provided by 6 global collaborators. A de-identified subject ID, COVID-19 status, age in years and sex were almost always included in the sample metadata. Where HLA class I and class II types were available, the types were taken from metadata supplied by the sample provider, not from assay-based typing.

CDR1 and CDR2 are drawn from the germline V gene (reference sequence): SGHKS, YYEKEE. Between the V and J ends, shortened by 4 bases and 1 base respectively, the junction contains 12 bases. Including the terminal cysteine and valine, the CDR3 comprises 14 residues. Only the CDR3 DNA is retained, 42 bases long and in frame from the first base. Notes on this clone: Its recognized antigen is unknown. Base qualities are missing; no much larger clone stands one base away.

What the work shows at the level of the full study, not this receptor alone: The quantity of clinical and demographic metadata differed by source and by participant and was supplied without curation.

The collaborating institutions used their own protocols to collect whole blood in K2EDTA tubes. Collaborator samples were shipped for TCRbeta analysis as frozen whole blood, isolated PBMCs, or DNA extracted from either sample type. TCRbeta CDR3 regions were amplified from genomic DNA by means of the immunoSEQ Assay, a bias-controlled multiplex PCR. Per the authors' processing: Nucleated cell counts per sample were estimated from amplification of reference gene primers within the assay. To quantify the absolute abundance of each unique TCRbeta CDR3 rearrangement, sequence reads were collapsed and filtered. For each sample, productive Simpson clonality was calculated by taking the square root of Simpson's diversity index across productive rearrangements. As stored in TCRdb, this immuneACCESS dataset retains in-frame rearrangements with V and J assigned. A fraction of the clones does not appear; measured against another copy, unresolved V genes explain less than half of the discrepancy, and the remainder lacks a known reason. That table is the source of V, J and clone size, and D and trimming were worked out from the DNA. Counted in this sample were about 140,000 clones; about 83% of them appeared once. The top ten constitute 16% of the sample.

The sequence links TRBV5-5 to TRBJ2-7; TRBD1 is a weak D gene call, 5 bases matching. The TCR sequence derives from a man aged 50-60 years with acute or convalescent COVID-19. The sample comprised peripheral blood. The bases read TGTGCCAGCAGCCCTTGGGGCCTATCCTACGAGCAGTACGTC. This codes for CASSPWGLSYEQYV.